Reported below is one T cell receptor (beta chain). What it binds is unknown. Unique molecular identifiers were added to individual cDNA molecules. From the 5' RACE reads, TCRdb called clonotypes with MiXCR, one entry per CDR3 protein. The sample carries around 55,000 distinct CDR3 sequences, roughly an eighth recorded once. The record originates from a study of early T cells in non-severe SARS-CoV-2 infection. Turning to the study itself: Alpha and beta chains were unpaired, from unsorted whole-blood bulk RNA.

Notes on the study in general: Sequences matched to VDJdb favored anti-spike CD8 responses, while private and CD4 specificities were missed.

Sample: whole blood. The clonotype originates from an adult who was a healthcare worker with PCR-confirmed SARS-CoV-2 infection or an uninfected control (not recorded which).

The CDR3 bases are TGTGCCAGCAGCCTTCGGACTAGCGGGGGGGCCCATGAGCAGTTCTTC. It codes for CASSLRTSGGAHEQFF. The chain employs TRBV7-2 and TRBJ2-1; 15 bases map to TRBD2. The V and J ends lost 5 bases and 8 bases, in that order; junction bases with no gene match: 7. This CDR3 has 16 amino acids. Germline V lookup: CDR1 SGHTA, CDR2 FQGNSA.